This T cell receptor (beta chain) was recorded in a study of CD8 T cells in Susac syndrome (dated by TCRdb to the late 2010s). Background for the entire study: The study used repertoire sequencing to test whether antigen drove CD8+ T cell activation and differentiation in Susac syndrome. CD8+ T cell repertoire clonality was compared between about a dozen healthy donors, around 14 Susac syndrome patients and approximately 16 multiple sclerosis patients.

What the study reported, not specific to this receptor: The TCR sequencing and HLA analysis was acknowledged to have included a relatively small number of individuals.

RNA was extracted using the RNeasy kit, and roughly 0.5 to 1 microgram was reverse transcribed with random hexamers. The immunoSEQ multiplex PCR assay, which covers 54 Vbeta and 13 Jbeta segments, was used to amplify TCR beta CDR3 regions. PCR amplification bias was corrected using a synthetic template baseline for primer optimization and computational correction. The paper's data handling went like this. Reads were annotated to V, D and J genes according to IMGT and were analyzed with immunoSEQ Analyzer, with only productive sequences retained. To calculate clonality, Shannon entropy was normalized by log2 of the number of productive unique sequences and then subtracted from one. For each patient and control, public and private clones were evaluated within the 100 most prevalent clones. Clones were defined as Susac-specific if absent from the healthy and MS cohorts, from over a thousand published viral clones and from other ImmuneACCESS disease sequences. The public reads were run again by TCRdb, first through fastp at Q25 and then through MiXCR, and only productive beta chains were kept. For every CDR3 protein sequence, its rows merge into one entry that carries the most common genes and DNA. Clone size and V and J calls follow TCRdb, not the original study. For this sample there are about 120,000 distinct CDR3 sequences; around 90% appear just once. Of the sample, approximately 0.11% is held by the ten largest clones.

Worth noting for this clonotype: Its antigen remains undetermined. No much larger clonotype is one base removed from it; base qualities were not supplied.

Trimming at the junction amounts to 3 bases on V and 4 bases on J, and the germline ends lie 15 bases apart. Its CDR3 holds 14 amino acids, cysteine through phenylalanine. The retained sequence is limited to the CDR3, 42 bases, with the frame set at the first base. As encoded in the germline V gene (reference sequence), CDR1 is DFQATT while CDR2 is SNEGSKA. High-throughput TCR beta sequencing profiled peripheral blood CD8+ and CD4+ T cells from healthy donors, Susac syndrome patients and multiple sclerosis patients. Healthy donors were age- and sex-matched controls. Bulk CD8+ and CD4+ T cells were purified by magnetic negative isolation, while CD8+ TEMRA cells were enriched using FACS. Blood was collected in EDTA tubes and processed within 24 hours, with PBMCs isolated through density gradient centrifugation. PBMCs intended for TCR sequencing were cryopreserved in liquid nitrogen and were subsequently thawed in a 37 degrees C water bath. The sorted or isolated CD4+, CD8+ and CD8+ TEMRA cells had a purity of 90% or higher.

The TCR sequence derives from a human donor in good health. The sequence joins TRBV20-1 to TRBJ1-1, and perhaps TRBD1 as D gene, on 6 matching bases. Sequences were obtained from CD8+ T cells from PBMCs. The nucleotide sequence reads TGCAGTGCTAGGAGGGGGAGTTCCGGCACTGAAGCTTTCTTT. This is translated as CSARRGSSGTEAFF.